A single sample gave rise to the 32 T cell receptor beta chains below, sequenced in a study of T cell repertoires in cytomegalovirus infection. TCRdb itself ran the reads through MiXCR, one entry per CDR3 protein. The table records about 200,000 distinct CDR3 sequences, approximately 9.7% of them present only once. The sequencing sample was made of PBMCs. Source of these receptors: a human donor in good health (CMV status not recorded). Some clones in this sample may be carry-over from other donors' samples.

This clonotype has ten or more counts. V is TRBV7-2 and J is TRBJ1-1, with a possible D match to TRBD1 (5 bases). This CDR3 spans 14 amino acids. V was clipped by 5 bases and J by 4 bases, with 14 bases between them. Germline CDR1 and CDR2: SGHTA and FQGNSA. CDR3 region: CASSPQSQGTEAFF. The CDR3 coding sequence is TGTGCCAGCAGCCCACAAAGCCAGGGCACTGAAGCTTTCTTT.

This clonotype was detected only a few times. The rearrangement joins TRBV28 to TRBJ2-7, with 8 bases identical to TRBD2. With V trimmed by 6 bases and J by 5 bases, 15 bases remained unmatched. The CDR3 covers 16 residues. Per germline, CDR1 MDHEN and CDR2 SYDVKM. CDR3 DNA: TGTGCCAGCAGAGTTTCTCCGGGACTAGACAGCCACGAGCAGTACTTC. As protein: CASRVSPGLDSHEQYF.

The V and J genes are TRBV15 and TRBJ1-1, with TRBD1 as a possible D gene (5 bases). Germline-derived CDR1 and CDR2 are LNHNV and YYDKDF (reference sequence). The CDR3 spans 14 residues. Deletions cut 3 bases from V and 4 bases from J, with 12 bases between. Here the CDR3 DNA reads TGTGCCACCAGCAGCAAACTAGGGGTCACTGAAGCTTTCTTT. Its protein product is CATSSKLGVTEAFF.

This clonotype was observed many times. The chain joins TRBV6-2 or TRBV6-3 to TRBJ2-1, with a possible D match to TRBD1 (6 bases). The CDR3 has 15 amino acids. Trimming shortened V by 7 bases and J by 6 bases, and 19 bases separated the two germline ends. Per the germline V gene, CDR1 is MNHEY and CDR2 is SVGEGT. The CDR3 protein is CASTQGLQVTNEQFF. CDR3 coding DNA: TGTGCCAGCACCCAGGGGCTACAGGTAACCAATGAGCAGTTCTTC.

This clonotype was seen many times. This chain uses TRBV7-3 with TRBJ2-7, with TRBD1 matching over 10 bases. J was trimmed by 2 bases and V by 5 bases; bases with no gene match: 6. This CDR3 region has 15 residues. CDR1 is SGHTA and CDR2 is FQGTGA in the germline V gene. The CDR3 here is CASSPRQGAAYEQYF. CDR3 DNA sequence: TGTGCCAGCAGCCCCAGACAGGGGGCGGCCTACGAGCAGTACTTC.

This clonotype was picked up a small number of times. The rearrangement uses TRBV7-9 and TRBJ1-1, with D possibly TRBD1 on 5 matching bases. The CDR3 is 14 residues long. Trimming pared 3 bases from V and 0 bases from J, leaving 8 bases between. From germline, CDR1 is SEHNR and CDR2 FQNEAQ (reference sequence). CDR3 DNA sequence: TGTGCCAGCAGCTTCAGGGAACTGAACACTGAAGCTTTCTTT. It translates to CASSFRELNTEAFF. Together with reference TRBV7-9 and TRBJ1-1, the CDR3 gives the full variable domain: DTGVSQNPRHKITKRGQNVTFRCDPISEHNRLYWYRQTLGQGPEFLTYFQNEAQLEKSRLLSDRFSAERPKGSFSTLEIQRTEQGDSAMYLCASSFRELNTEAFFGQGTRLTVV.

This clonotype was seen a few times. The chain joins TRBV29-1 to TRBJ2-1, with a weak D call TRBD1 (7 bases). Germline V gene lookup returns CDR1 SQVTM and CDR2 ANQGSEA. V lost 7 bases, J lost 8 bases, and 15 bases lay in between. This CDR3 has 12 residues. The CDR3 loop reads CSGLEGAYEQFF. The DNA of the CDR3 is TGCAGCGGGTTGGAGGGGGCCTATGAGCAGTTCTTC.

This clonotype appeared many times. The chain recombines TRBV7-8 with TRBJ2-7, with D perhaps assigned TRBD1 or TRBD2 (5 bases each). V was shortened by 5 bases and J by 3 bases, with 8 bases between the two germline ends. The CDR3 totals 12 residues. Germline CDR1 is SGHVS and CDR2 is FQNEAQ. The CDR3 loop is CASSLGDYEQYF. CDR3 coding DNA: TGTGCCAGCAGCCTGGGGGACTACGAGCAGTACTTC.

In its sample, this clonotype was seen a few times. The chain couples TRBV28 to TRBJ2-7; D call uncertain. From germline, CDR1 is MDHEN and CDR2 SYDVKM. This CDR3 spans 12 amino acids. V dropped 3 bases and J dropped 4 bases, with 7 bases sitting between them. The DNA of the CDR3 is TGTGCCAGCAGTTTCCGAGCGTACGAGCAGTACTTC. Translated: CASSFRAYEQYF. Using reference TRBV28 and TRBJ2-7 for the parts outside the CDR3, the full variable domain is DVKVTQSSRYLVKRTGEKVFLECVQDMDHENMFWYRQDPGLGLRLIYFSYDVKMKEKGDIPEGYSVSREKKERFSLILESASTNQTSMYLCASSFRAYEQYFGPGTRLTVT.

This clonotype was seen ten or more times. V usage is TRBV7-2 and J usage is TRBJ2-3; D gene unclear. CDR3 length: 14 amino acids. CDR1 is SGHTA, CDR2 FQGNSA, per germline. V dropped 1 base and J dropped 1 base, with 6 bases sitting between them. DNA of the CDR3: TGTGCCAGCAGCTTAGATTCTGGCACAGATACGCAGTATTTT. Translating it yields CASSLDSGTDTQYF.

The V and J genes are TRBV6-2 or TRBV6-3 and TRBJ2-2, with 7 bases aligning to TRBD2. Germline V gene lookup returns CDR1 MNHEY and CDR2 SVGEGT. V lost 4 bases and J lost 6; bases outside the gene matches: 2. This CDR3 is 13 amino acids long. The DNA of the CDR3 is TGTGCCAGCAGTTCGACTAGCCCCGGGGAGCTGTTTTTT. It is translated as CASSSTSPGELFF.

On this clonotype: A read error may produce the germline difference seen at one junction end. The V gene is TRBV19, the J gene TRBJ2-1, with no clear D. Germline CDR1 and CDR2: LNHDA and SQIVND (reference sequence). The CDR3 is 13 amino acids. The chain's CDR3 is CASTHGPYNEQCF. The CDR3 region has the DNA TGTGCCAGTACCCACGGGCCTTACAATGAGCAGTGCTTC.

This clonotype was seen a few times. The genes are TRBV5-1 and TRBJ2-3; tentatively, D is TRBD1 (6 bases). Germline CDR1 SGHRS, CDR2 YFSETQ. The CDR3 length is 14 residues. With 3 bases removed from V and 0 bases from J, the gap between germline ends came to 8 bases. CDR3 nucleotides: TGCGCCAGCAGCTCACAGGGCAGCACAGATACGCAGTATTTT. Amino acid sequence: CASSSQGSTDTQYF.

This clonotype was counted at least ten times. V is TRBV7-2 and J is TRBJ2-3; no firm D call. V lost 2 bases to trimming and J lost 6 bases, with 9 bases between them. The CDR3 extends over 13 amino acids. Germline values: CDR1 SGHTA, CDR2 FQGNSA. CDR3: CASSLITADTQYF. For the CDR3, the DNA is TGTGCCAGCAGCTTAATTACCGCCGATACGCAGTATTTT.

Regarding this clonotype: A much larger clone is a single base away; this may be a read error. The genes are TRBV28 and TRBJ1-1; no definite D call. V lost 3 bases, J lost 7 bases, and 15 bases lay in between. Germline assignment: CDR1 MDHEN and CDR2 SYDVKM. This CDR3 comprises 14 residues. The CDR3 sequence: CASSFAGSRNEAFF. The CDR3 DNA sequence: TGTGCCAGCAGTTTTGCAGGAAGTCGTAATGAAGCTTTCTTT. The full variable domain, in which reference TRBV28 and TRBJ1-1 provide the parts outside the CDR3, is DVKVTQSSRYLVKRTGEKVFLECVQDMDHENMFWYRQDPGLGLRLIYFSYDVKMKEKGDIPEGYSVSREKKERFSLILESASTNQTSMYLCASSFAGSRNEAFFGQGTRLTVV.

The chain is built from TRBV20-1 and TRBJ2-7, with TRBD2 matching over 7 bases. CDR3 length: 14 residues. V shed 6 bases and J 2 bases; nucleotides not matched to a gene: 10. Looked up from germline, CDR1 is DFQATT and CDR2 is SNEGSKA (reference sequence). Here the CDR3 reads CSAKNPSGTYEQYF. The CDR3 coding sequence is TGCAGTGCAAAGAATCCTAGCGGAACCTACGAGCAGTACTTC.

The chain combines TRBV5-1 with TRBJ1-1, with D unresolved. There are 14 residues in the CDR3. Trimming left V 1 base short and J 0 bases short, with 7 bases between. The germline V gene has CDR1 SGHRS and CDR2 YFSETQ. CDR3 region: CASSLSAMNTEAFF. CDR3 DNA: TGCGCCAGCAGCTTGTCGGCGATGAACACTGAAGCTTTCTTT.

This clonotype showed up many times. This sequence joins TRBV7-2 and TRBJ2-7; D may be TRBD2 (6 bases). The CDR3 sequence is 14 residues long. Trimming shortened V by 1 base and J by 3 bases, and 10 bases separated the two germline ends. Germline assignment: CDR1 SGHTA and CDR2 FQGNSA. The CDR3: CASSLGAGFYEQYF. The CDR3 bases are TGTGCCAGCAGCTTAGGGGCGGGGTTCTACGAGCAGTACTTC.

The gene calls are TRBV12-3 or TRBV12-4 and TRBJ2-1, with D maybe TRBD2 (5 bases). Trimming left V 5 bases short and J 6 bases short, with 8 bases between. The CDR3 loop spans 12 amino acids. The CDR3 is CASSKRGNEQFF. CDR3 coding DNA: TGTGCCAGCAGTAAACGGGGCAATGAGCAGTTCTTC.

V and J are TRBV10-3 and TRBJ2-1; D is undetermined. Germline CDR1 ENHRY, CDR2 SYGVKD. Trimming cost V 3 bases and J 4 bases, with 7 bases left between them. The CDR3 length is 13 residues. For the CDR3, the DNA is TGTGCCATCAGTGAACCCCTTTACAATGAGCAGTTCTTC. Amino acid sequence: CAISEPLYNEQFF.

This clonotype was recorded many times. The J gene is TRBJ1-2, the V gene TRBV7-2; the match to TRBD1 covers 8 bases. CDR3 length equals 15 residues. The V and J ends lost 5 bases and 0 bases, in that order; junction bases with no gene match: 5. Germline V gene lookup returns CDR1 SGHTA and CDR2 FQGNSA. The DNA of the CDR3 is TGTGCCAGCAGCCTAGGACAGGGACCTAACTATGGCTACACCTTC. Translation gives CASSLGQGPNYGYTF.

This clonotype has at least ten counts. This rearrangement joins TRBV4-1 to TRBJ2-5; D uncertain. CDR3 length equals 14 residues. V lost 0 bases and J 2 bases, leaving 7 bases between the germline ends. Per germline, CDR1 MGHRA and CDR2 YSYEKL. The CDR3 is CASSQDKAQETQYF. The CDR3 coding sequence is TGCGCCAGCAGCCAAGACAAGGCTCAAGAGACCCAGTACTTC.

The chain recombines TRBV4-3 with TRBJ2-7; D is unresolved. Trimming took off 5 bases at V and 3 bases at J, with 17 bases between the two ends. The germline V gene encodes CDR1 LGHNA and CDR2 YSLEER. This CDR3 comprises 15 residues. This chain's CDR3 is CASSLSGGVGYEQYF. Written as DNA, the CDR3 is TGCGCCAGCAGCTTAAGTGGCGGAGTTGGCTACGAGCAGTACTTC.

This clonotype was detected ten times or more. CDR3 DNA sequence: TGTGCCAGCAGTTATGCGTCCCCGATATGGTCAGGTGGGCCGGCTGAAGCTTTCTTT. This translates into CASSYASPIWSGGPAEAFF. The V and J genes are TRBV6-5 and TRBJ1-1; no reliable D call. V was pared by 3 bases and J by 6 bases, with 29 bases between. The CDR3 has 19 amino acids. Germline-derived CDR1 and CDR2 are MNHEY and SVGAGI.

This clonotype was seen many times. The genes are TRBV7-2 and TRBJ2-3, with 9 positions matching TRBD2. The CDR3 length is 15 residues. V lost 0 bases, J lost 3 bases, and 1 base stayed unmatched. CDR1 SGHTA and CDR2 FQGNSA come from the germline V gene. This CDR3 reads CASSLATSGTDTQYF. In nucleotides, the CDR3 is TGTGCCAGCAGCTTAGCGACTAGCGGTACAGATACGCAGTATTTT.

A few counts support this clonotype. V and J are TRBV29-1 and TRBJ2-2; D is undetermined. Germline assignment: CDR1 SQVTM and CDR2 ANQGSEA. V lost 4 bases and J 0 bases, leaving 12 bases between the germline ends. The CDR3 length is 15 residues. This chain's CDR3 is CSVGLVSSNTGELFF. The CDR3 DNA is TGCAGCGTTGGGCTGGTGAGCTCGAACACCGGGGAGCTGTTTTTT.

This clonotype was detected many times. This chain links TRBV2 with TRBJ1-1, with 7 bases identical to TRBD1. CDR3 length: 12 residues. V shed 8 bases and J 7 bases; nucleotides not matched to a gene: 7. Germline CDR1 and CDR2: SNHLY and FYNNEI. CDR3 nucleotide sequence: TGTGCCAGCGGGGACAGACCCTATGAAGCTTTCTTT. Translating it yields CASGDRPYEAFF.

The sample holds a few counts of this clonotype. The rearrangement links TRBV5-6 to TRBJ1-6; TRBD1 agrees at 7 bases. Germline CDR1 reads SGHDT; CDR2 reads YYEEEE. V was pared by 2 bases and J by 10 bases, with 9 bases of the junction left unmatched. The CDR3 is 15 amino acids. The CDR3, as DNA: TGTGCCAGCAGCTTCTTCGGACAGGAAGACTCACCCCTCCACTTT. Its translation is CASSFFGQEDSPLHF.

This clonotype was detected ten times or more. The chain uses TRBV7-2 and TRBJ1-3; possibly TRBD1 for D (6 bases). The CDR3 runs 17 residues. The germline CDR1 and CDR2 sequences are SGHTA and FQGNSA. Trimming took 5 bases from V and 4 from J, leaving 21 bases between them. CDR3 residues: CASSIGSGGELGNTIYF. CDR3 DNA sequence: TGTGCCAGCAGCATCGGCTCGGGGGGCGAATTGGGAAACACCATATATTTT.

V is TRBV6-2 or TRBV6-3 and J is TRBJ2-3; a weak D match, TRBD2 (5 bases). Deletions cut 2 bases from V and 4 bases from J, with 10 bases between. The length of the CDR3 is 14 residues. Germline values: CDR1 MNHEY, CDR2 SVGEGT. CDR3 sequence (DNA): TGTGCCAGCAGTTACAGCGGAGTGGCAGATACGCAGTATTTT. Translation gives CASSYSGVADTQYF.

On this clonotype: Because it lacks the conserved phenylalanine or tryptophan at the end, this CDR3 is likely a read error. The chain joins TRBV7-2 to TRBJ2-3; weak D call: TRBD1 (5 bases). The V gene lost 2 bases and the J gene lost 6 bases, with 12 bases spanning the gap. CDR3 length equals 14 residues. CDR1 is SGHTA and CDR2 is FQGNSA in the germline V gene. DNA for the CDR3: TGTGCCAGCAGCTTAACAGGTAGCCTTGATACGCAGTATCTT. Translation gives CASSLTGSLDTQYL.

In its sample, this clonotype was seen many times. The rearrangement uses TRBV19 and TRBJ1-5; 7 bases agree with TRBD1. V dropped 3 bases and J dropped 2; count of bases not matched to a gene: 10. The germline V gene encodes CDR1 LNHDA and CDR2 SQIVND (reference sequence). The CDR3 extends over 17 amino acids. CDR3 sequence: CASSMLASGTGNQPQHF. CDR3 nucleotide sequence: TGTGCCAGTAGTATGTTAGCCTCCGGGACAGGCAATCAGCCCCAGCATTTT.